Given below is one T cell receptor beta chain in context. Its antigen remains undetermined. Base qualities are not provided; no much larger clone lies one nucleotide away. This specimen comes from a study of blood T cell repertoires in COVID-19 (dated by TCRdb to the early 2020s). Regarding the complete study: Collaborator samples came from the United States, Italy and Spain and covered acute and convalescent phases of COVID-19. A de-identified subject ID, COVID-19 status, age in years and sex were almost always included in the sample metadata. The samples were drawn from two sources: the first 160 participants of the ongoing ImmuneRACE study, and some 1,300 subjects contributed by 6 global collaborators. HLA class I and class II types, where available, came from metadata supplied by the sample provider rather than from assay-based typing. A freely available public database, intended as a resource for researchers studying the immune response to SARS-CoV-2, is where the repertoires were released. The dataset comprised deeply sampled blood TCRbeta repertoires from subjects exposed to, actively infected with, or recovered from COVID-19. The prospective study material was composed of cDNA or gDNA derived from T cells, B-cell-depleted T cells, or PBMCs.

The junction shows trimming of 5 bases on V and 5 bases on J, plus 12 bases between the germline ends. Per the germline V gene, SNHLY is the CDR1 and FYNNEI is the CDR2. From the cysteine up to the phenylalanine, the CDR3 has a length of 13 residues. Solely the CDR3 DNA is kept, with 39 bases framed from the first base. The immunoSEQ Assay, a bias-controlled multiplex PCR, was used to amplify TCRbeta CDR3 regions from genomic DNA. In the authors' own workflow: Within the assay, amplification of reference gene primers was used to estimate how many nucleated cells each sample contained. Sequence reads were collapsed and filtered to measure the absolute abundance of every unique TCRbeta CDR3 rearrangement. For each sample, productive Simpson clonality was calculated as the square root of Simpson's diversity index across productive rearrangements. TCRdb took this table from immuneACCESS and kept in-frame rearrangements with V and J called. Such tables lack part of the clones; where checked against another copy, unresolved V genes explain under half of the gap, and the rest is unexplained. The V and J calls and the clone size are those of that table, but D and trimming were determined from the DNA. The sample yields around 140,000 clones; approximately 80% were counted once. 35% to 55% of the sample is in the top ten clones.

Overall study outcomes, separate from this receptor: The quantity of clinical and demographic metadata differed by source and by participant and was supplied without curation.

The collaborating institutions used their own protocols to collect whole blood in K2EDTA tubes. For TCRbeta analysis, collaborators shipped samples in one of three forms: frozen whole blood, isolated PBMCs, or DNA extracted from either of those sample types. The sequence came from a human donor in a cohort sampled during active COVID-19. Material: peripheral blood. In this chain, TRBV2 is recombined with TRBJ2-5; the D gene is unclear. The CDR3 in this case is CASSPKHWETQYF. The DNA is as follows: TGTGCCAGCAGTCCCAAGCACTGGGAGACCCAGTACTTC.